Listed here is a single TCR beta chain. Profiled with immunoSEQ multiplex PCR; TCRdb holds only in-frame clones, not every one. The sample includes approximately 100,000 clones, approximately 89% of them seen just once. The data were obtained in a study of T cell changes during pregnancy in multiple sclerosis. This TCR came from a female donor with multiple sclerosis, enrolled in a pregnancy study. The sequenced sample was peripheral blood, obtained after pregnancy.

The CDR3 loop reads CASSSRLADLWEQYF. The CDR3 DNA follows: TGTGCCAGCAGCTCTAGACTAGCGGATCTATGGGAGCAGTACTTC. The V gene is TRBV7-8, the J gene TRBJ2-7; 9 bases agree with TRBD2. CDR1 SGHVS and CDR2 FQNEAQ come from the germline V gene. V dropped 4 bases and J dropped 7; count of bases not matched to a gene: 11. The CDR3 totals 15 residues.